This entry features one TCR beta chain sequence. What it recognizes is unknown. Libraries were prepared by immunoSEQ multiplex PCR; TCRdb keeps only in-frame clonotypes and omits some of them. The sample contains approximately 88,000 clones, about 94% of which appear only once. The data are from a study of graft-versus-host responses after intestinal transplantation. About the research overall: All recipients were transplanted with multivisceral, liver-intestinal, or isolated intestinal grafts. Uniformly, recipients were administered anti-thymocyte globulin induction with subsequent tacrolimus and steroids for around 3 years.

Germline-derived CDR1 and CDR2 are SGHNT and YYREEE (reference sequence). Trimming removed 4 bases from V and 0 bases from J, with 10 bases in between. This CDR3 comprises 14 residues. Whole-study findings and limits: Ileal or blood samples showed some GvH clones first, and such clones were also found in recipient marrow.

The chain has TRBV5-4 and TRBJ2-5, with no clear D. The receptor's source is a human donor who was the organ donor for an intestinal transplant. The sample in question was unstimulated CD4+ T cells sorted from spleen or lymph node cells, obtained before transplant. The CDR3 region is CASSRDLYQETQYF. CDR3 coding DNA: TGTGCCAGCAGCCGAGACTTGTACCAAGAGACCCAGTACTTC.